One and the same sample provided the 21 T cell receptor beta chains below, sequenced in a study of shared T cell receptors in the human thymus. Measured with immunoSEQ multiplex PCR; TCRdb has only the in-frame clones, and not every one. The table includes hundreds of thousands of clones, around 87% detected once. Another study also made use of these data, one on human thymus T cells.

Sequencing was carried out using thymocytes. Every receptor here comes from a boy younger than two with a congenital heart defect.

CDR3 coding DNA: TGCGCCAGCAGCCCTAGCGGGGGCCCCCAAGAGACCCAGTACTTC. Translating it yields CASSPSGGPQETQYF. The rearrangement uses TRBV4-3 and TRBJ2-5; 10 nucleotides line up with TRBD2. V lost 4 bases to trimming and J lost 1 base; unmatched junction nucleotides: 3. The CDR3 contains 15 residues. Per germline, CDR1 LGHNA and CDR2 YSLEER.

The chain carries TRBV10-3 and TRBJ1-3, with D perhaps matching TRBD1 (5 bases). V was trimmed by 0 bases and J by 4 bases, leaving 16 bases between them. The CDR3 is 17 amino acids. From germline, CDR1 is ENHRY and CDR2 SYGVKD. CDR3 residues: CAISESPLQDPGNTIYF. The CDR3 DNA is TGTGCCATCAGTGAGTCGCCCTTACAGGACCCAGGAAACACCATATATTTT.

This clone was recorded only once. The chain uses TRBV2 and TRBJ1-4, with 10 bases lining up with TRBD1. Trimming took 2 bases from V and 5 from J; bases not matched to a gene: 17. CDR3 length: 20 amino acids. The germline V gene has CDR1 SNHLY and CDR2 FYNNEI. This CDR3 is CASSEPGTGVGLGGNEKLFF. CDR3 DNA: TGTGCCAGCAGTGAACCCGGGACAGGGGTGGGTCTTGGCGGAAATGAAAAACTGTTTTTT.

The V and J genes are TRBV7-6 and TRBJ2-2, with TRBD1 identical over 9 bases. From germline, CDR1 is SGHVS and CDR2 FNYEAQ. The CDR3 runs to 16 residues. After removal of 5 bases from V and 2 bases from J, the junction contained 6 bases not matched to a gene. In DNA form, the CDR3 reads TGTGCCAGCAGCCCCGGGACAGGGAAAAACACCGGGGAGCTGTTTTTT. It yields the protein CASSPGTGKNTGELFF.

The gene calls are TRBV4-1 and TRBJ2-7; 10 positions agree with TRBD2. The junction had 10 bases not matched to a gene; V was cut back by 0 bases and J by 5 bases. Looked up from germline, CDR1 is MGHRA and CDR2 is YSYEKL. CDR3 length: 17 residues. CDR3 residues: CASSQDFLAGVKDEQYF. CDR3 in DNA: TGCGCCAGCAGCCAAGATTTCCTAGCGGGAGTTAAGGACGAGCAGTACTTC.

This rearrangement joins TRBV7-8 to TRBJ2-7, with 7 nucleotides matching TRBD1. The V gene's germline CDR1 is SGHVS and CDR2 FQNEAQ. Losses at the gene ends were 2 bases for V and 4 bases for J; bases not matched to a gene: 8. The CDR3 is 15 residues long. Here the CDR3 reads CASSLSWDSDYEQYF. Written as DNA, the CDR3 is TGTGCCAGCAGCTTATCGTGGGACAGCGATTACGAGCAGTACTTC.

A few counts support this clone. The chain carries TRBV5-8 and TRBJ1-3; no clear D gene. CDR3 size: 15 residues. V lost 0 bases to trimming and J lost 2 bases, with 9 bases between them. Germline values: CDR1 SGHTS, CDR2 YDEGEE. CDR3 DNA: TGTGCCAGCAGCTTGGTCGGGGAAACTGGAAACACCATATATTTT. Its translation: CASSLVGETGNTIYF.

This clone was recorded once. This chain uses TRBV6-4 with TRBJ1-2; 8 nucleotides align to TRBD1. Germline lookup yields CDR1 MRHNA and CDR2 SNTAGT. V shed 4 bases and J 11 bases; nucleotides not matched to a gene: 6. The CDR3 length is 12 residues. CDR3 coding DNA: TGTGCCAGCAGTGGAAGACAGGGGTCTTACACCTTC. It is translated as CASSGRQGSYTF.

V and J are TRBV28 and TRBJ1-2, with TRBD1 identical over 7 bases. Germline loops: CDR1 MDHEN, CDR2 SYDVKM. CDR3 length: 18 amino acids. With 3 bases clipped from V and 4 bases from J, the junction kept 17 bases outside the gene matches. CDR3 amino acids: CASSLGTSRRGLFYGYTF. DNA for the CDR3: TGTGCCAGCAGTTTGGGGACTTCTAGGAGGGGGCTATTCTATGGCTACACCTTC.

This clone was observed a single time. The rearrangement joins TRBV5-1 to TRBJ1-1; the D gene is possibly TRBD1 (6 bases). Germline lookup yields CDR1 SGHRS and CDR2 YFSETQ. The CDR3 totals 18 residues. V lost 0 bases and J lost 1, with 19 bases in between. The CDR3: CASSLGGYRRGRNTEAFF. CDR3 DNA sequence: TGCGCCAGCAGCTTGGGTGGGTACCGCAGGGGTCGGAACACTGAAGCTTTCTTT.

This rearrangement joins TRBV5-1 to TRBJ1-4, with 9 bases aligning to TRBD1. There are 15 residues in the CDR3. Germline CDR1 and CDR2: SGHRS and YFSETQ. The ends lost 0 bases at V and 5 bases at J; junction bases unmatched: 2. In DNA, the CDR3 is TGCGCCAGCAGCTTGGCCGACAGGGGGAATGAAAAACTGTTTTTT. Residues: CASSLADRGNEKLFF.

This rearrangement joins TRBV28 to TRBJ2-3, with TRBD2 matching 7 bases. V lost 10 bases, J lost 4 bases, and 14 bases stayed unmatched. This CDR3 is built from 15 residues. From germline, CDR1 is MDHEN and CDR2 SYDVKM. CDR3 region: CATIRLAKFPDTQYF. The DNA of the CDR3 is TGTGCCACCATAAGACTAGCAAAGTTTCCAGATACGCAGTATTTT.

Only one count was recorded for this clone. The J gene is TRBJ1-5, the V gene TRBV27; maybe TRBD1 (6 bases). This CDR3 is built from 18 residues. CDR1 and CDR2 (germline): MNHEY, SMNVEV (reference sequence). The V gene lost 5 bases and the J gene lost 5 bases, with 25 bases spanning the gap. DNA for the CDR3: TGTGCCAGCAGTCCCTTCCTCATAGGGACAACAAGGGATCAGCCCCAGCATTTT. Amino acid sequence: CASSPFLIGTTRDQPQHF.

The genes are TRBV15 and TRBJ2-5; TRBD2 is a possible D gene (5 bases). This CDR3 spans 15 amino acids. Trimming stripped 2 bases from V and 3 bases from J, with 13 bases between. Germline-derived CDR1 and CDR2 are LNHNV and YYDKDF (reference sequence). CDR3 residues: CATSRSGLFKETQYF. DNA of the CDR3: TGTGCCACCAGCAGATCCGGACTGTTTAAAGAGACCCAGTACTTC.

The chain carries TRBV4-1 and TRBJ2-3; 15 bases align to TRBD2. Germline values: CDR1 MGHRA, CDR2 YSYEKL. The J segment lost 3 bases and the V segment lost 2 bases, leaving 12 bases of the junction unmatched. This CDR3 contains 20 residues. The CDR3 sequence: CASSQFWGLAGGNWTDTQYF. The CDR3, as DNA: TGCGCCAGCAGCCAATTTTGGGGACTAGCGGGAGGTAACTGGACAGATACGCAGTATTTT.

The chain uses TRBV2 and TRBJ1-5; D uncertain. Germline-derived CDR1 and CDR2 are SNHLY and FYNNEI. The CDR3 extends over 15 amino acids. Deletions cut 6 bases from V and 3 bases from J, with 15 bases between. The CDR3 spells CASSRVGWVNQPQHF. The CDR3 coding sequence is TGTGCCAGCAGCCGGGTTGGGTGGGTCAATCAGCCCCAGCATTTT.

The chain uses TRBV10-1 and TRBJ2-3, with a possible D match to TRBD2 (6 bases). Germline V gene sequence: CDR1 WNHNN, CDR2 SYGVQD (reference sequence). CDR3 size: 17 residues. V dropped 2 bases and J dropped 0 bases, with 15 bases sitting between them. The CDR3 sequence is CASSENAGIRSTDTQYF. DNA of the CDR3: TGCGCCAGCAGTGAGAATGCGGGGATCCGGAGCACAGATACGCAGTATTTT.

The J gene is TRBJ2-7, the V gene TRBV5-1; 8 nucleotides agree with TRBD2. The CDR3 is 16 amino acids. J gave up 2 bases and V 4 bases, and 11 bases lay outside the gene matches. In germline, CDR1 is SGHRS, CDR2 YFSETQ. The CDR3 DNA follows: TGCGCCAGCAGCACCACGGGAGGGCCAATCCCCTACGAGCAGTACTTC. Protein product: CASSTTGGPIPYEQYF.

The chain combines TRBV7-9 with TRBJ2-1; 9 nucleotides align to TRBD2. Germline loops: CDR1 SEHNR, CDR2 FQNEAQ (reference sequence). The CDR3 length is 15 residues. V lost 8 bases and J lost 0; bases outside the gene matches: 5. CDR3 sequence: CASEREELSYNEQFF. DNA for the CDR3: TGTGCCAGCGAGCGGGAGGAGCTCTCCTACAATGAGCAGTTCTTC.

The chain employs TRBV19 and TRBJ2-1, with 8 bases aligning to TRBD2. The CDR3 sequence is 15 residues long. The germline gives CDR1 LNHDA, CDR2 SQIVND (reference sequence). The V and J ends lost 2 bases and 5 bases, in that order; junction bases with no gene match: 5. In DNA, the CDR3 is TGTGCCAGTAGTATAACTAGCGGCCTTAACAATGAGCAGTTCTTC. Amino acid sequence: CASSITSGLNNEQFF.

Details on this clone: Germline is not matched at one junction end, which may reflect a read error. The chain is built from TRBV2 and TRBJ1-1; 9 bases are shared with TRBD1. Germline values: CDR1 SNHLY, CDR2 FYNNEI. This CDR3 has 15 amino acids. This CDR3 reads CASIESRQGDTEAFF. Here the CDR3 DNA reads TGTGCCAGCATTGAATCCAGACAGGGGGACACTGAAGCTTTCTTT.